This TCR beta chain was identified during a study of CD8+ T cells in alopecia areata. Study summary: The authors scored treated patients' severity by affected scalp percentage. Study-level findings and limits: Across lesional scalp, and particularly alopecia totalis/universalis, clonality surpassed that of normal scalp.

CDR3 size: 15 residues. Germline CDR1 MNHNY, CDR2 SVGAGI (reference sequence). V lost 6 bases and J 6 bases, leaving 17 bases between the germline ends. Treatment described: oral pan-JAK inhibitor, 5-10 mg twice daily. It was from alopecia areata patients that lesional scalp punch biopsies and peripheral blood were collected. This clone was counted between two and nine times. Its antigen is not identified. As the sequencing template, cDNA was produced by extracting RNA and reverse transcribing it. Data came from immunoSEQ multiplex PCR; TCRdb stores just in-frame clones and leaves some out. The sample carries fewer than 250,000 clones, roughly 60% recorded once.

The specimen comprised CD4+ T cells sorted from blood, sampled at week 24, from a patient treated with tofacitinib. The receptor was isolated from a human donor with alopecia areata. V is TRBV6-6 and J is TRBJ1-4; a weak D match, TRBD1 (5 bases). CDR3 sequence (DNA): TGTGCCAGCAGCCGACGGGGGATCCGGGATGAAAAACTGTTTTTT. Encoded protein: CASSRRGIRDEKLFF.